This TCR beta chain was observed in a study of CD8 T cells in ankylosing spondylitis. Remarks on this clonotype: Its antigen remains unidentified.

Trimming took 4 bases from V and 4 from J, leaving 17 bases between them. There are 15 residues in the CDR3. Germline-derived CDR1 and CDR2 are SGHRS and YFSETQ. Study results and limitations: Prior work had noted some motif variants in reactive arthritis blood and synovial fluid. A motif of under ten highly homologous TCR beta variants was seen as apparently characteristic of ankylosing spondylitis blood. There was reportedly significant enrichment of clones that were disease-linked in matched ankylosing spondylitis synovial fluid. Researchers report that disease-linked clones proved CD8+ and relatively rare in peripheral blood.

Quantitative 5'-RACE with molecular barcodes was used to make the TCR beta libraries. Via MiXCR, TCRdb re-called the 5' RACE reads, giving one row per CDR3 protein. The repertoire holds around 480,000 distinct CDR3 sequences, with more than 15% as singletons. The receptor was isolated from a male donor with ankylosing spondylitis. What was sequenced was blood, either unsorted or a sorted T cell fraction (not recorded which). The J gene is TRBJ1-2, the V gene TRBV5-1; perhaps TRBD1 as D (6 bases). The CDR3 region is CASSPGGGQPYGYTF. The CDR3 DNA follows: TGCGCCAGCAGCCCGGGGGGGGGCCAACCCTATGGCTACACCTTC.